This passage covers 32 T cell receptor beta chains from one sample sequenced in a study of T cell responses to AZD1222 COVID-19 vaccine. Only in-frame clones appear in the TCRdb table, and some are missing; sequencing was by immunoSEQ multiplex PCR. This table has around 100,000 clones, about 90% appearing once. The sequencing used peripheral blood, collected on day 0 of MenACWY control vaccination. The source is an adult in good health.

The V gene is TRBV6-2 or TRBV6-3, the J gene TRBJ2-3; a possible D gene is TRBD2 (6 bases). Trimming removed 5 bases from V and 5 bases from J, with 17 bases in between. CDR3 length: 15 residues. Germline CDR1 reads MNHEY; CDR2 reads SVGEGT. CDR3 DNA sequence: TGTGCCAGCAGTGCCGGGACGGAGGGGAGAGATACGCAGTATTTT. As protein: CASSAGTEGRDTQYF.

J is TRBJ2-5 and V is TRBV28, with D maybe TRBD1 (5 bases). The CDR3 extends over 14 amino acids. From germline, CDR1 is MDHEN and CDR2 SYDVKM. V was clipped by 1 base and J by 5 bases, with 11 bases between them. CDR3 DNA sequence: TGTGCCAGCAGTTTATTGGGGCCGGGCGAGACCCAGTACTTC. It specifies CASSLLGPGETQYF.

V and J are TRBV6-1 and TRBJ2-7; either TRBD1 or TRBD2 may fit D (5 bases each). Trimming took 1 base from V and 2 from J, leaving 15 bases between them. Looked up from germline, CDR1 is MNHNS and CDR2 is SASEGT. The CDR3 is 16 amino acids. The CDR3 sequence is CASSEGLGDGTYEQYF. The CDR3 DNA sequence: TGTGCCAGCAGTGAAGGGTTGGGGGACGGAACCTACGAGCAGTACTTC.

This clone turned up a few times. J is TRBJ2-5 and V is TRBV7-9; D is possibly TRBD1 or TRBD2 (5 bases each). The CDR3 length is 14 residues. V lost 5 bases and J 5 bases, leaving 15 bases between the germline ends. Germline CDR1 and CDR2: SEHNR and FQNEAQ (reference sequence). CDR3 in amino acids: CASSGGRFWETQYF. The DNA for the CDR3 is TGTGCCAGCAGCGGGGGTAGATTTTGGGAGACCCAGTACTTC. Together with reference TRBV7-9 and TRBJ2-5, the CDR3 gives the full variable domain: DTGVSQNPRHKITKRGQNVTFRCDPISEHNRLYWYRQTLGQGPEFLTYFQNEAQLEKSRLLSDRFSAERPKGSFSTLEIQRTEQGDSAMYLCASSGGRFWETQYFGPGTRLLVL.

In nucleotides, the CDR3 is TGTGCCAGTAGTATAGCTGGGGCCAACGTCCTGACTTTC. Its translation: CASSIAGANVLTF. V usage is TRBV19 and J usage is TRBJ2-6; unclear D gene. This CDR3 contains 13 residues. Germline V gives CDR1 LNHDA, CDR2 SQIVND (reference sequence). Trimming removed 1 base from V and 2 bases from J, with 0 bases in between. Variable domain in full (rest from reference TRBV19 and TRBJ2-6): DGGITQSPKYLFRKEGQNVTLSCEQNLNHDAMYWYRQDPGQGLRLIYYSQIVNDFQKGDIAEGYSVSREKKESFPLTVTSAQKNPTAFYLCASSIAGANVLTFGAGSRLTVL.

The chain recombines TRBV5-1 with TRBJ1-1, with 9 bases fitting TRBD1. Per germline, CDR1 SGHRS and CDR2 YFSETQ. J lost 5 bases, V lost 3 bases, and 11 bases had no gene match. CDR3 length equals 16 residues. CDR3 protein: CASSSLTGGATTEAFF. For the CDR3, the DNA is TGCGCCAGCAGCTCGTTAACAGGGGGCGCGACTACTGAAGCTTTCTTT.

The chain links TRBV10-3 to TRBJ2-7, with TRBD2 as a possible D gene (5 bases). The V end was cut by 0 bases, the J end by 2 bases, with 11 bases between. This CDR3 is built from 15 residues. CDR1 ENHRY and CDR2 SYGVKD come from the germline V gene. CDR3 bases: TGTGCCATCAGTGAGTCGAGGGCACAGACCTACGAGCAGTACTTC. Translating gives CAISESRAQTYEQYF.

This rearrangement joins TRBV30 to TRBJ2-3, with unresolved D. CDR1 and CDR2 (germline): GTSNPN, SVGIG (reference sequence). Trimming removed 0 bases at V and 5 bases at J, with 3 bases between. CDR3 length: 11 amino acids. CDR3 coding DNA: TGTGCCTGGAGTGTGGGAGATACGCAGTATTTT. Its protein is CAWSVGDTQYF.

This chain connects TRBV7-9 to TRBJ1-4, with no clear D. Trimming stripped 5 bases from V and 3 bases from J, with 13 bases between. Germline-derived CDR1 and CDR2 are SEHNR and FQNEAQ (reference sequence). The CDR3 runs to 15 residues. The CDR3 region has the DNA TGTGCCAGCAGCCCAAGGGCGGGTCCTAATGAAAAACTGTTTTTT. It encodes CASSPRAGPNEKLFF.

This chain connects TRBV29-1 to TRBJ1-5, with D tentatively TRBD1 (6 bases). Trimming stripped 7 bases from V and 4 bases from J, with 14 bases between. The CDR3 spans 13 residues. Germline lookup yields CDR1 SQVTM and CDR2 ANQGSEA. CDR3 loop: CSAKLGGNQPQHF. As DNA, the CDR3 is TGCAGCGCGAAGCTAGGGGGAAATCAGCCCCAGCATTTT.

CDR3 in DNA: TGTGCCTGGAGGGGGCCAGGACTTAGGGGCAATTCACCCCTCCACTTT. It specifies CAWRGPGLRGNSPLHF. The V gene is TRBV30, the J gene TRBJ1-6; maybe TRBD1 (5 bases). V was cut by 3 bases and J by 7 bases, with 19 bases left in between. The CDR3 consists of 16 residues. The germline V gene has CDR1 GTSNPN and CDR2 SVGIG (reference sequence).

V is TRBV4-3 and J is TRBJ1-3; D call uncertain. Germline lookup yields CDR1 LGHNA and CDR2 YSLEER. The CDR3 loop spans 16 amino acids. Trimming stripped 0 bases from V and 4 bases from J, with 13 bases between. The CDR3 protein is CASSQEGPYPGNTIYF. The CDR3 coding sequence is TGCGCCAGCAGCCAAGAGGGCCCTTACCCCGGAAACACCATATATTTT.

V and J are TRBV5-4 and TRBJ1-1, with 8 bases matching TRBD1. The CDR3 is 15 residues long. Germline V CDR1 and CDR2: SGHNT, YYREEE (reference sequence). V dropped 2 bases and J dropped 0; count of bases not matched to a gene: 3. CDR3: CASSFQGALNTEAFF. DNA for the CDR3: TGTGCCAGCAGCTTTCAGGGGGCCTTGAACACTGAAGCTTTCTTT.

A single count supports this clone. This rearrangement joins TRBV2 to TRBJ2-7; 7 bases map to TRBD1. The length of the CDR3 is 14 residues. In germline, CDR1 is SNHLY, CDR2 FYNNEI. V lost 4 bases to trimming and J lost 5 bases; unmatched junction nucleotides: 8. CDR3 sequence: CASSGSRGYNEQYF. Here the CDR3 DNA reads TGTGCCAGCAGTGGTTCCAGGGGGTATAACGAGCAGTACTTC. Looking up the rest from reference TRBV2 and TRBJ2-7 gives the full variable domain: EPEVTQTPSHQVTQMGQEVILRCVPISNHLYFYWYRQILGQKVEFLVSFYNNEISEKSEIFDDQFSVERPDGSNFTLKIRSTKLEDSAMYFCASSGSRGYNEQYFGPGTRLTVT.

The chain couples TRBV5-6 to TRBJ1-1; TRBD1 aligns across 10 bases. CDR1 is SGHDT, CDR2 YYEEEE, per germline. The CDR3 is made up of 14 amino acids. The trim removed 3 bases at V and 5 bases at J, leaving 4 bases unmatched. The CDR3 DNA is TGTGCCAGCAGCTGGGACAGGGGCGGAACTGAAGCTTTCTTT. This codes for CASSWDRGGTEAFF.

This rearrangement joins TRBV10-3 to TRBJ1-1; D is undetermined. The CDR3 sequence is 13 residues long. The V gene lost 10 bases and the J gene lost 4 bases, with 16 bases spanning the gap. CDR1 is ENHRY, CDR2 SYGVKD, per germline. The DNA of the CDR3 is TGTGCCACAAGACTAAATGAATTCACTGAAGCTTTCTTT. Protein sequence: CATRLNEFTEAFF.

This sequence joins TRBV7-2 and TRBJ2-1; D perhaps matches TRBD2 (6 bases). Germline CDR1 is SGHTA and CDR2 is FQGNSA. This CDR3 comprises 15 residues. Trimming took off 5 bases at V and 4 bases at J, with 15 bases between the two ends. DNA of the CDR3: TGTGCCAGCAGCCCCCAGGCGGCGGGGTACAATGAGCAGTTCTTC. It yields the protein CASSPQAAGYNEQFF.

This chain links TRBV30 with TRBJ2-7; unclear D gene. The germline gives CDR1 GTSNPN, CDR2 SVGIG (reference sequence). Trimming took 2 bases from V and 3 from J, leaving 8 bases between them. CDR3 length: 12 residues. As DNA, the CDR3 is TGTGCCTGGAGTTTGTCCGGCTACGAGCAGTACTTC. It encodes CAWSLSGYEQYF.

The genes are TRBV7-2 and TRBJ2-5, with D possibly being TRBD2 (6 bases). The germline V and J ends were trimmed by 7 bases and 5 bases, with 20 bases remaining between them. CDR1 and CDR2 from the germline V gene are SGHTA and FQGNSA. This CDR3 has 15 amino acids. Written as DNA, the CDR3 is TGTGCCAGCACCCTGGCGGGGCTAGCCGGGGAGACCCAGTACTTC. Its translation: CASTLAGLAGETQYF.

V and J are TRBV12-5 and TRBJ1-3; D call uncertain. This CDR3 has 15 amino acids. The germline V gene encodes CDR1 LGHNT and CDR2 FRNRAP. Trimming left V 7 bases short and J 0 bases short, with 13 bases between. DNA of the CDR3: TGTGCTAGTGCCACCGGGCTCGGCTCTGGAAACACCATATATTTT. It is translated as CASATGLGSGNTIYF.

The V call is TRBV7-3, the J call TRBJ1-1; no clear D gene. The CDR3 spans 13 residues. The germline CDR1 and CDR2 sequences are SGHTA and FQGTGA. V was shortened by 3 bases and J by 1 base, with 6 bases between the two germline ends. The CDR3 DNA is TGTGCCAGCAGCTTCAACGCGAACACTGAAGCTTTCTTT. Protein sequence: CASSFNANTEAFF.

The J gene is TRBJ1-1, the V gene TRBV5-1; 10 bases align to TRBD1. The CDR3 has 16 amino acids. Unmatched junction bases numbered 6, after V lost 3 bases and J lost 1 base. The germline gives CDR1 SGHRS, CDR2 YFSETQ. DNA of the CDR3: TGCGCCAGCAGCTCGGACAGGGGGATGACGAACACTGAAGCTTTCTTT. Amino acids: CASSSDRGMTNTEAFF.

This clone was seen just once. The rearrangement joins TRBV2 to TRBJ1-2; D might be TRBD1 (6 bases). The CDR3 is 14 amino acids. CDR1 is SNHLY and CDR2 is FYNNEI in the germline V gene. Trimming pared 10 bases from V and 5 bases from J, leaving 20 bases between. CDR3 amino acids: CATAGGLGGYGYTF. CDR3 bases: TGTGCCACCGCCGGGGGGTTAGGGGGGTATGGCTACACCTTC.

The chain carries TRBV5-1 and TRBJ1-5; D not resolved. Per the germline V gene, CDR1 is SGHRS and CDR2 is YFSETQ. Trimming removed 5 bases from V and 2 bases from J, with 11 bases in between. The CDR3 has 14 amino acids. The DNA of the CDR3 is TGCGCCAGCAGTTCGATGCCAGGCAATCAGCCCCAGCATTTT. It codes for CASSSMPGNQPQHF.

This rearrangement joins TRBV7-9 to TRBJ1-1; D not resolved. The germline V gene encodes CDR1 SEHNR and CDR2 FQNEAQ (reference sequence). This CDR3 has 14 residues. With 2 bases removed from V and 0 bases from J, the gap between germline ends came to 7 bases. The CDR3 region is CASSLTPVNTEAFF. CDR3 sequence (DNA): TGTGCCAGCAGCTTAACGCCGGTGAACACTGAAGCTTTCTTT. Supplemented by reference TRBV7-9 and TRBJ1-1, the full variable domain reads DTGVSQNPRHKITKRGQNVTFRCDPISEHNRLYWYRQTLGQGPEFLTYFQNEAQLEKSRLLSDRFSAERPKGSFSTLEIQRTEQGDSAMYLCASSLTPVNTEAFFGQGTRLTVV.

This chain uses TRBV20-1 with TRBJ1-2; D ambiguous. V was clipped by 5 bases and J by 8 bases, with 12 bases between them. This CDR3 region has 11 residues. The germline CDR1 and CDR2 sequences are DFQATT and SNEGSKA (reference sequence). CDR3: CSADNDHGYTF. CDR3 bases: TGCAGTGCTGATAACGACCACGGCTACACCTTC.

CDR3 bases: TGCGCCAGCAGCCAAGATCGCCTAGCGGGGGCGGGTGAGCAGTTCTTC. Residues: CASSQDRLAGAGEQFF. The rearrangement links TRBV4-1 to TRBJ2-1, with TRBD2 matching over 10 bases. Germline CDR1 is MGHRA and CDR2 is YSYEKL. V gave up 0 bases and J gave up 9 bases; unmatched junction bases: 8. This CDR3 region has 16 residues.

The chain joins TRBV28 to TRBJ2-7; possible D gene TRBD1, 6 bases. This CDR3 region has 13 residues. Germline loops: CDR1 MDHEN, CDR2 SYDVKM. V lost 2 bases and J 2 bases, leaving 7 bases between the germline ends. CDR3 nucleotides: TGTGCCAGCAGTTTAACAGGGCCCTACGAGCAGTACTTC. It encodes CASSLTGPYEQYF.

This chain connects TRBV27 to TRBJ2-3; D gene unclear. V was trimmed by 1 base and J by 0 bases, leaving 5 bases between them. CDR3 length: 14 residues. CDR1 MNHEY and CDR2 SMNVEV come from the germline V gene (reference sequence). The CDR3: CASSLLDSTDTQYF. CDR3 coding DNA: TGTGCCAGCAGTTTATTGGACAGCACAGATACGCAGTATTTT.

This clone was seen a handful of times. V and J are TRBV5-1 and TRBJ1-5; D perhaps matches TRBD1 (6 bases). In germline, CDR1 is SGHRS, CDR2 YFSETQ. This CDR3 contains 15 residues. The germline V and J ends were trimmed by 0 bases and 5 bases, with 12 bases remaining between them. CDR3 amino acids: CASSLGTQGDQPQHF. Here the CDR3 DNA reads TGCGCCAGCAGCTTGGGAACACAGGGAGATCAGCCCCAGCATTTT.

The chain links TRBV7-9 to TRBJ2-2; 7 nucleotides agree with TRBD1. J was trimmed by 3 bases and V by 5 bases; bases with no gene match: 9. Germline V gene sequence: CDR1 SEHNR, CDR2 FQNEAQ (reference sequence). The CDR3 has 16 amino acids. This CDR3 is CASSPRGQGDTGELFF. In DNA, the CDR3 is TGTGCCAGCAGCCCCCGGGGTCAGGGGGACACCGGGGAGCTGTTTTTT.

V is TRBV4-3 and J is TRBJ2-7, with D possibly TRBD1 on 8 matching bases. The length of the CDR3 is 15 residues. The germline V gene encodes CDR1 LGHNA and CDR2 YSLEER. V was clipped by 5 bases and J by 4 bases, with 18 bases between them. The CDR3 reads CASSLSLQGGYEQYF. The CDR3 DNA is TGCGCCAGCAGCTTATCCCTACAGGGGGGGTACGAGCAGTACTTC.